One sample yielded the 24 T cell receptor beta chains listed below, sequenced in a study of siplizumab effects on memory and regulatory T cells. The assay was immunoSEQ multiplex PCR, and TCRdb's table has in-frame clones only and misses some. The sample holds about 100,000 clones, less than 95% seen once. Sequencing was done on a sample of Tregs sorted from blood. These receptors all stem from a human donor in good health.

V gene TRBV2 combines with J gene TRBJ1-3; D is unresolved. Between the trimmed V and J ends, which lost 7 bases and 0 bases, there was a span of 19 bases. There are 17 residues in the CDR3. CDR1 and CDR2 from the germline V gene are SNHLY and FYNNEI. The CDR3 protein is CASNLRGSFASGNTIYF. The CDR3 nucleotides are TGTGCCAGCAACCTGCGGGGTTCTTTCGCCTCTGGAAACACCATATATTTT.

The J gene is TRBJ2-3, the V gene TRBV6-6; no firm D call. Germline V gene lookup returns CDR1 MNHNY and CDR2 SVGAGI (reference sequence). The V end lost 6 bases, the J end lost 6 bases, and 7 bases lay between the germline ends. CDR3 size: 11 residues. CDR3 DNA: TGTGCCAGCAGCAAGGGTGATACGCAGTATTTT. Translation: CASSKGDTQYF.

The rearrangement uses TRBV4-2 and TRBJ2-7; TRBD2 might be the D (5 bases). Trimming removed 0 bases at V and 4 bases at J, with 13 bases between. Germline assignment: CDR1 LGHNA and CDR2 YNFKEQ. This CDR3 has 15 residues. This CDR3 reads CASSQDGWGVYEQYF. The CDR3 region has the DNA TGTGCCAGCAGCCAAGATGGTTGGGGAGTTTACGAGCAGTACTTC.

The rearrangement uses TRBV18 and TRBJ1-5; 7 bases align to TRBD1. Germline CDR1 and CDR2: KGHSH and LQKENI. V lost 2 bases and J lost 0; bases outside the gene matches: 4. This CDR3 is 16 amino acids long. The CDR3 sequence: CASSPAQGFSNQPQHF. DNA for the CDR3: TGTGCCAGCTCACCAGCACAGGGGTTTAGCAATCAGCCCCAGCATTTT.

This CDR3 reads CASSRIQGGSYNEQFF. CDR3 DNA sequence: TGCGCCAGCAGCCGAATACAGGGGGGGTCCTACAATGAGCAGTTCTTC. This rearrangement joins TRBV5-1 to TRBJ2-1; D is perhaps TRBD1 (8 bases). The germline V and J ends were trimmed by 4 bases and 1 base, with 15 bases remaining between them. From germline, CDR1 is SGHRS and CDR2 YFSETQ. The CDR3 consists of 16 residues. Looking up the rest from reference TRBV5-1 and TRBJ2-1 gives the full variable domain: KAGVTQTPRYLIKTRGQQVTLSCSPISGHRSVSWYQQTPGQGLQFLFEYFSETQRNKGNFPGRFSGRQFSNSRSEMNVSTLELGDSALYLCASSRIQGGSYNEQFFGPGTRLTVL.

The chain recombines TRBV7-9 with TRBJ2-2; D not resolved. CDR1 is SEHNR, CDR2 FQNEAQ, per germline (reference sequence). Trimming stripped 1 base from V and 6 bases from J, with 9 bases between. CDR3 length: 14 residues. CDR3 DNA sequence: TGTGCCAGCAGCTTAGACCTCGAGGCCGGGGAGCTGTTTTTT. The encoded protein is CASSLDLEAGELFF.

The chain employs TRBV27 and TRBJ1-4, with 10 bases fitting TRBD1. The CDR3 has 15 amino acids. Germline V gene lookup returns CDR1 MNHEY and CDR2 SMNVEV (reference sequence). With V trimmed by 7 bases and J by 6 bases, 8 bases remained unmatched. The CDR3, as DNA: TGTGCCAGCACGTTACTCGGGACAGGGGATGAAAAACTGTTTTTT. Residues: CASTLLGTGDEKLFF.

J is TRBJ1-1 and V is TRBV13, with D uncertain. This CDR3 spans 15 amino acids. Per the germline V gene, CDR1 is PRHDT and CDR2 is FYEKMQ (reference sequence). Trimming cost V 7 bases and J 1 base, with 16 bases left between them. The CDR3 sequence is CASTVRFFTNTEAFF. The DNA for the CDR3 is TGTGCCAGCACAGTACGCTTTTTCACGAACACTGAAGCTTTCTTT.

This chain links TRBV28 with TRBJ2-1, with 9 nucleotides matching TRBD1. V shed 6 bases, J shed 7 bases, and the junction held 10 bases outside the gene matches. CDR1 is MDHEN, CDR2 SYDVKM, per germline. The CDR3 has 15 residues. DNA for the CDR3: TGTGCCAGCAGATTACTCGGGACAGGGAAGAATGAGCAGTTCTTC. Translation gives CASRLLGTGKNEQFF.

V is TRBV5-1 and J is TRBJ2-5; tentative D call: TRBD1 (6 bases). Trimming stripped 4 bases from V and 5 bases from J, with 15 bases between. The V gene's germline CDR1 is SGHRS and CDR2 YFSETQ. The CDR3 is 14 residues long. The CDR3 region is CASSHSGTRETQYF. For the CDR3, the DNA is TGCGCCAGCAGCCACTCCGGGACACGGGAGACCCAGTACTTC.

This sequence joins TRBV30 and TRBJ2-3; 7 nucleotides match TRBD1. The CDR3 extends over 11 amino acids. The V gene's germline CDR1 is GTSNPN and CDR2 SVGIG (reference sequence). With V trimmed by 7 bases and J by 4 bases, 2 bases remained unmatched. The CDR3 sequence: CAFDRADTQYF. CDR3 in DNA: TGTGCCTTCGACAGGGCAGATACGCAGTATTTT.

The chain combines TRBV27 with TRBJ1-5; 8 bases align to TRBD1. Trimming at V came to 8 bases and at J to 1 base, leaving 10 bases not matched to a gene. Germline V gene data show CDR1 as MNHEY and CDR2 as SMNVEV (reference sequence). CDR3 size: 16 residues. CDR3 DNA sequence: TGTGCCAGCGGATGGACAGGGACGAGGAGCAATCAGCCCCAGCATTTT. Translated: CASGWTGTRSNQPQHF.

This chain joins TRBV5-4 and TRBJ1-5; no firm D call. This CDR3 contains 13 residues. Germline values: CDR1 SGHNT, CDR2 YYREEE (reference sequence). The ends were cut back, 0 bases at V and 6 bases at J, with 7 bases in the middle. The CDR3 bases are TGTGCCAGCAGCTTGGGACGGAGTCAGCCCCAGCATTTT. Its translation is CASSLGRSQPQHF.

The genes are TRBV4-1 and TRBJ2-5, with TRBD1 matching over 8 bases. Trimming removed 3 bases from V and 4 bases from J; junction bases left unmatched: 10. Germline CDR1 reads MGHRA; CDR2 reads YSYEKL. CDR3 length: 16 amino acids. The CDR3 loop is CASSHPQRTGRETQYF. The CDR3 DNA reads TGCGCCAGCAGCCACCCCCAAAGGACAGGGAGAGAGACCCAGTACTTC.

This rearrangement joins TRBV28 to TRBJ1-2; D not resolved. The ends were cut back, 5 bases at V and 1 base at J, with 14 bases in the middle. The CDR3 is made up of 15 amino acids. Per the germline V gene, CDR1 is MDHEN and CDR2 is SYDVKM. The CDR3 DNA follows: TGTGCCAGCAGTCTGCCCGGGCTCCTTAACTATGGCTACACCTTC. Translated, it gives CASSLPGLLNYGYTF.

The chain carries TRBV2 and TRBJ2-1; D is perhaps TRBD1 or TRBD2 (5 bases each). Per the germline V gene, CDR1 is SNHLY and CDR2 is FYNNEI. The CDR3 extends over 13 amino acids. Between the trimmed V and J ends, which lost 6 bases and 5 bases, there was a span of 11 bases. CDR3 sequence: CASRGERHNEQFF. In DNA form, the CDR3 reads TGTGCCAGCAGGGGGGAGCGGCACAATGAGCAGTTCTTC.

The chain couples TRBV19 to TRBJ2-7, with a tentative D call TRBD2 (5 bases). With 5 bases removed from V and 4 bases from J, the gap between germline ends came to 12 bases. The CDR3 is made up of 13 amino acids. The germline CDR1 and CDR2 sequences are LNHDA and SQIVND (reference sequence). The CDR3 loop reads CASSFTTSYEQYF. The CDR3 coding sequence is TGTGCCAGTAGTTTCACCACTAGTTACGAGCAGTACTTC.

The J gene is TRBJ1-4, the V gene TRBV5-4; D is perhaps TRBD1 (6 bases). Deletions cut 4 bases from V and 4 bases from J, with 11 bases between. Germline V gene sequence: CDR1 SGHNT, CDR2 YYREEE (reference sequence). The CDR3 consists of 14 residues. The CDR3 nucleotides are TGTGCCAGCAGCCTACAGGGAATTAATGAAAAACTGTTTTTT. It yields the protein CASSLQGINEKLFF.

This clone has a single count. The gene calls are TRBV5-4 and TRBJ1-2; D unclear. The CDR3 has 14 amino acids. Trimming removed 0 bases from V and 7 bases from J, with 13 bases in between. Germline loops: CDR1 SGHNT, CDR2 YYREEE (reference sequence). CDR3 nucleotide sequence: TGTGCCAGCAGCTTGGGAGGGAAACTTGGTGGCTACACCTTC. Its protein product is CASSLGGKLGGYTF.

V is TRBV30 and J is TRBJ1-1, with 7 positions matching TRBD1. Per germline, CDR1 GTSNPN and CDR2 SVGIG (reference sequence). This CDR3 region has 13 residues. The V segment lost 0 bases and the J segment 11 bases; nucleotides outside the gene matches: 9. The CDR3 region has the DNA TGTGCCTGGAGTGTACAGGCCACAGGGGTTGCTTTCTTT. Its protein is CAWSVQATGVAFF.

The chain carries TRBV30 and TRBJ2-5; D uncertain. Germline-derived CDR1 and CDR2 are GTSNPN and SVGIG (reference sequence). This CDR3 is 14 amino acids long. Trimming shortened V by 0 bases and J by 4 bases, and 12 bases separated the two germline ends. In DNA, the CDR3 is TGTGCCTGGAGTGTAAAAGGCTGGGGAGAGACCCAGTACTTC. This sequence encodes CAWSVKGWGETQYF.

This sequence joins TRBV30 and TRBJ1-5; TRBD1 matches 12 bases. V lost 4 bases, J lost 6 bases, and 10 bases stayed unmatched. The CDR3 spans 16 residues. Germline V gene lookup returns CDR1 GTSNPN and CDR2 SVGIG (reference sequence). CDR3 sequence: CAWNPGTGGLGQPQHF. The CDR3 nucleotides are TGTGCCTGGAATCCCGGGACAGGGGGCCTAGGTCAGCCCCAGCATTTT.

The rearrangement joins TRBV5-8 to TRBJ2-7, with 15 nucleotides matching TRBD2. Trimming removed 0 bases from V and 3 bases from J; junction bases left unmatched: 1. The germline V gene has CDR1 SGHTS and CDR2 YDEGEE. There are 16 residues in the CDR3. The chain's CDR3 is CASSLAGLAGGYEQYF. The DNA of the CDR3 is TGTGCCAGCAGCTTGGCGGGACTAGCGGGAGGCTACGAGCAGTACTTC.

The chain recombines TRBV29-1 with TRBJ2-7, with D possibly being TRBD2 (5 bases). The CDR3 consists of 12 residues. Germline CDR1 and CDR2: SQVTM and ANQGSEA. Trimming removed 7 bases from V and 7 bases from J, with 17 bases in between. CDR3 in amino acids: CSGGPRVREQYF. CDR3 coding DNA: TGCAGCGGAGGACCGCGGGTTAGGGAGCAGTACTTC.